This T cell receptor (beta chain) was recorded in a study of identical twins. Many counts were recorded for this clonotype. The antigen remains undetermined. Unique molecular identifiers were in the cDNA, with template-switch universal primer binding. A single record per CDR3 protein comes from TCRdb applying MiXCR to the 5' RACE reads. The repertoire has roughly 250,000 distinct CDR3 sequences, approximately 7% of them found once; the top ten carry 3.5% to 4%. The V gene end was trimmed by 3 bases and the J gene end by 8 bases; junction bases not matched to a gene: 8. The CDR3 runs 15 residues. Germline assignment: CDR1 MGHRA and CDR2 YSYEKL. Regarding the study as a whole: The study found weaker excess twin sharing in beta out-of-frame sequences. Cord blood's abundant beta clonotypes had fewer insertions, unlike memory repertoires. Among out-of-frame alpha sequences shared by twins, low generation probability occurred in excess.

This same sample was also part of a study on yellow fever vaccine responses in identical twins.

The chain couples TRBV4-1 to TRBJ2-4, with 9 bases lining up with TRBD1. The sequencing input was memory (CD45RO+) T cells sorted from blood. This TCR derives from a woman aged 18-29 years in good health. The chain's CDR3 is CASSQAGQGFDIQYF. The DNA for the CDR3 is TGCGCCAGCAGCCAGGCGGGACAGGGTTTTGACATTCAGTACTTC.